One sample yielded the 24 T cell receptor beta chains listed below, sequenced in a study of cytomegalovirus exposure and HLA in healthy donors. PCR amplification relied on 60 Vbeta primers (plus 13 Jbeta primers). Assay used: immunoSEQ multiplex PCR; TCRdb lists only in-frame clones, some missing. The table shows around 64,000 clones, with around 82% occurring only once. The sequenced sample consisted of PBMCs. The receptors shown here come from a young man in good health and CMV-seropositive.

This clone was picked up a small number of times. The V gene is TRBV14, the J gene TRBJ1-5; D unresolved. The CDR3 totals 13 residues. Per the germline V gene, CDR1 is SGHDN and CDR2 is FVKESK. V dropped 0 bases and J dropped 6 bases, with 6 bases sitting between them. The CDR3, as DNA: TGTGCCAGCAGCCAAGAGCTCGGTCAGCCCCAGCATTTT. This codes for CASSQELGQPQHF.

The gene calls are TRBV6-1 and TRBJ1-2, with TRBD1 identical over 10 bases. V lost 6 bases and J lost 2; bases outside the gene matches: 6. The CDR3 covers 15 residues. In germline, CDR1 is MNHNS, CDR2 SASEGT. CDR3 protein: CASRPGQGLNYGYTF. The CDR3 DNA is TGTGCCAGCAGGCCGGGACAGGGGTTGAACTATGGCTACACCTTC.

V is TRBV30 and J is TRBJ1-2; unclear D gene. The V end lost 2 bases, the J end lost 4 bases, and 5 bases lay between the germline ends. In germline, CDR1 is GTSNPN, CDR2 SVGIG (reference sequence). The CDR3 is 11 amino acids. CDR3 protein: CAWSLPYGYTF. The CDR3 region has the DNA TGTGCCTGGAGTCTCCCCTATGGCTACACCTTC.

The J gene is TRBJ1-4, the V gene TRBV6-5, with no clear D. V was cut by 10 bases and J by 0 bases, with 15 bases left in between. Germline lookup yields CDR1 MNHEY and CDR2 SVGAGI. The CDR3 is 15 residues long. The CDR3 is CATRLGESTNEKLFF. The CDR3 DNA follows: TGTGCCACTAGGCTCGGGGAATCAACTAATGAAAAACTGTTTTTT.

In DNA, the CDR3 is TGCAGCGTGGGACAGGTCATAACAGATACGCAGTATTTT. Amino acid sequence: CSVGQVITDTQYF. The J gene is TRBJ2-3, the V gene TRBV29-1; 8 bases agree with TRBD1. Germline V gene lookup returns CDR1 SQVTM and CDR2 ANQGSEA. This CDR3 is built from 13 residues. Unmatched junction bases numbered 5, after V lost 6 bases and J lost 3 bases.

This sequence joins TRBV25-1 and TRBJ2-7, with 7 bases aligning to TRBD1. The germline CDR1 and CDR2 sequences are MGHDK and SYGVNS. The CDR3 has 14 residues. V dropped 4 bases and J dropped 2; count of bases not matched to a gene: 5. CDR3 protein: CASSGTGGTYEQYF. The CDR3 DNA follows: TGTGCCAGCAGTGGGACAGGCGGAACCTACGAGCAGTACTTC.

This chain uses TRBV2 with TRBJ1-1; tentatively, D is TRBD1 (6 bases). V was trimmed by 7 bases and J by 0 bases, leaving 15 bases between them. The CDR3 is 15 amino acids. Germline V gene lookup returns CDR1 SNHLY and CDR2 FYNNEI. This CDR3 reads CASKGMNRVNTEAFF. The CDR3, as DNA: TGTGCCAGCAAGGGGATGAACAGGGTGAACACTGAAGCTTTCTTT.

The rearrangement joins TRBV11-2 to TRBJ2-7; D uncertain. The V gene lost 1 base and the J gene lost 2 bases, with 12 bases spanning the gap. The CDR3 is 15 amino acids. Germline CDR1 reads SGHAT; CDR2 reads FQNNGV. The CDR3 protein is CASSLGASRTYEQYF. The DNA for the CDR3 is TGTGCCAGCAGCTTAGGGGCGAGCAGGACCTACGAGCAGTACTTC.

The chain carries TRBV30 and TRBJ2-7; tentatively, D is TRBD2 (6 bases). V was trimmed by 3 bases and J by 6 bases, leaving 18 bases between them. The CDR3 consists of 14 residues. Germline CDR1 reads GTSNPN; CDR2 reads SVGIG (reference sequence). CDR3 loop: CAWRREAPVGEQYF. In DNA, the CDR3 is TGTGCCTGGAGGAGGGAGGCCCCGGTGGGCGAGCAGTACTTC.

The rearrangement joins TRBV6-1 to TRBJ1-1; no clear D gene. This CDR3 region has 14 residues. Germline lookup yields CDR1 MNHNS and CDR2 SASEGT. The V and J ends lost 8 bases and 4 bases respectively, with 17 bases between them. The CDR3 region is CASLQNAGRTEAFF. The CDR3 DNA is TGTGCCAGCCTACAAAACGCAGGCCGCACTGAAGCTTTCTTT.

V usage is TRBV28 and J usage is TRBJ1-2; 8 bases align to TRBD1. This CDR3 contains 14 residues. J was trimmed by 7 bases and V by 3 bases; bases with no gene match: 7. Germline loops: CDR1 MDHEN, CDR2 SYDVKM. The CDR3: CASSLSGQDSGYTF. CDR3 nucleotide sequence: TGTGCCAGCAGTTTGTCGGGACAGGATTCTGGCTACACCTTC.

This clone has more than one count but fewer than ten. The chain links TRBV2 to TRBJ2-7; maybe TRBD1 (6 bases). The CDR3 contains 12 residues. Germline CDR1 reads SNHLY; CDR2 reads FYNNEI. V lost 8 bases, J lost 1 base, and 9 bases lay in between. As DNA, the CDR3 is TGTGCCAGCCAGGGGATTTCCTACGAGCAGTACTTC. It translates to CASQGISYEQYF. Using reference TRBV2 and TRBJ2-7 for the parts outside the CDR3, the full variable domain is EPEVTQTPSHQVTQMGQEVILRCVPISNHLYFYWYRQILGQKVEFLVSFYNNEISEKSEIFDDQFSVERPDGSNFTLKIRSTKLEDSAMYFCASQGISYEQYFGPGTRLTVT.

The chain is built from TRBV6-5 and TRBJ2-5, with D possibly matching TRBD1 (5 bases). V dropped 5 bases and J dropped 3 bases, with 16 bases sitting between them. This CDR3 is 15 amino acids long. Germline lookup yields CDR1 MNHEY and CDR2 SVGAGI. CDR3 nucleotides: TGTGCCAGCAGTCCGAATCCCAAGGGGAAAGAGACCCAGTACTTC. It encodes CASSPNPKGKETQYF.

This clone showed up just once. This chain links TRBV6-1 with TRBJ2-1; 10 positions match TRBD2. Per germline, CDR1 MNHNS and CDR2 SASEGT. This CDR3 region has 15 residues. Trimming cost V 8 bases and J 5 bases; bases outside gene matches: 9. The CDR3 here is CASLLVAGGHNEQFF. DNA of the CDR3: TGTGCCAGCCTCCTCGTAGCGGGAGGCCACAATGAGCAGTTCTTC.

V is TRBV10-3 and J is TRBJ2-5; weak D call: TRBD1 (5 bases). The CDR3 covers 14 residues. The germline gives CDR1 ENHRY, CDR2 SYGVKD. The germline V and J ends were trimmed by 6 bases and 3 bases, with 14 bases remaining between them. CDR3 in DNA: TGTGCCATCAGGGCCGCCCAGGGCGAAGAGACCCAGTACTTC. It is translated as CAIRAAQGEETQYF.

This clone has more than one count but fewer than ten. The rearrangement joins TRBV5-6 to TRBJ1-4; 10 bases align to TRBD1. The ends lost 7 bases at V and 10 bases at J; junction bases unmatched: 4. The CDR3 has 12 residues. CDR1 and CDR2 (germline): SGHDT, YYEEEE. The CDR3 sequence is CASGRDRGKLFF. DNA for the CDR3: TGTGCCAGCGGCCGGGACAGGGGAAAACTGTTTTTT. The entire variable domain, with the rest obtained from reference TRBV5-6 and TRBJ1-4, is as follows: DAGVTQSPTHLIKTRGQQVTLRCSPKSGHDTVSWYQQALGQGPQFIFQYYEEEERQRGNFPDRFSGHQFPNYSSELNVNALLLGDSALYLCASGRDRGKLFFGSGTQLSVL.

The rearrangement links TRBV30 to TRBJ1-4; 7 bases are shared with TRBD1. V shed 6 bases and J 7 bases; nucleotides not matched to a gene: 8. The CDR3 totals 13 residues. Germline CDR1 is GTSNPN and CDR2 is SVGIG (reference sequence). The CDR3 sequence: CACRNRGSEKLFF. DNA for the CDR3: TGTGCCTGCAGAAACAGGGGAAGTGAAAAACTGTTTTTT.

The rearrangement joins TRBV15 to TRBJ1-5, with 7 positions matching TRBD1. In germline, CDR1 is LNHNV, CDR2 YYDKDF (reference sequence). The CDR3 sequence is 16 residues long. The J segment lost 1 base and the V segment lost 0 bases, leaving 3 bases of the junction unmatched. In nucleotides, the CDR3 is TGTGCCACCAGCAGAGATGCCAGGGGGAGCAATCAGCCCCAGCATTTT. Encoded protein: CATSRDARGSNQPQHF.

This rearrangement joins TRBV10-3 to TRBJ1-6; D gene unclear. There are 14 residues in the CDR3. Germline V gene data show CDR1 as ENHRY and CDR2 as SYGVKD. V lost 1 base, J lost 10 bases, and 11 bases lay in between. The CDR3 here is CAISEWREESPLHF. CDR3 sequence (DNA): TGTGCCATCAGTGAGTGGAGGGAGGAATCACCCCTCCACTTT.

The chain uses TRBV2 and TRBJ2-3, with unresolved D. The CDR3 extends over 11 amino acids. The ends were cut back, 6 bases at V and 5 bases at J, with 6 bases in the middle. Per germline, CDR1 SNHLY and CDR2 FYNNEI. This CDR3 is CASSPVDTQYF. The CDR3 DNA sequence: TGTGCCAGCAGCCCCGTAGATACGCAGTATTTT.

The V and J genes are TRBV4-1 and TRBJ2-1; 9 bases are shared with TRBD2. The V gene end was trimmed by 0 bases and the J gene end by 7 bases; junction bases not matched to a gene: 7. The CDR3 is made up of 16 amino acids. Germline V gives CDR1 MGHRA, CDR2 YSYEKL. The CDR3 loop reads CASSQDSREGRNEQFF. DNA of the CDR3: TGCGCCAGCAGCCAAGACTCGCGGGAGGGCCGGAATGAGCAGTTCTTC.

The chain uses TRBV2 and TRBJ2-3, with D hard to call. V dropped 4 bases and J dropped 3 bases, with 8 bases sitting between them. The V gene's germline CDR1 is SNHLY and CDR2 FYNNEI. CDR3 length: 13 residues. The CDR3 DNA is TGTGCCAGCAGTGTCGAAGCGACAGATACGCAGTATTTT. This codes for CASSVEATDTQYF.

The V and J genes are TRBV7-8 and TRBJ1-6; the match to TRBD1 covers 9 bases. The CDR3 is 16 residues long. V shed 6 bases and J 3 bases; nucleotides not matched to a gene: 6. The V gene's germline CDR1 is SGHVS and CDR2 FQNEAQ. CDR3 DNA: TGTGCCAGCAGTTTGGACAGGGGCGGCTATAATTCACCCCTCCACTTT. Its translation: CASSLDRGGYNSPLHF.

Only a few counts were recorded for this clone. CDR3 nucleotide sequence: TGTGCCAGCAGTGAATCGACTAGAGGAAGGCAAGAGACCCAGTACTTC. This encodes CASSESTRGRQETQYF. This chain joins TRBV25-1 and TRBJ2-5; D is possibly TRBD2 (6 bases). This CDR3 comprises 16 residues. V lost 1 base, J lost 2 bases, and 14 bases lay in between. Germline V gives CDR1 MGHDK, CDR2 SYGVNS.